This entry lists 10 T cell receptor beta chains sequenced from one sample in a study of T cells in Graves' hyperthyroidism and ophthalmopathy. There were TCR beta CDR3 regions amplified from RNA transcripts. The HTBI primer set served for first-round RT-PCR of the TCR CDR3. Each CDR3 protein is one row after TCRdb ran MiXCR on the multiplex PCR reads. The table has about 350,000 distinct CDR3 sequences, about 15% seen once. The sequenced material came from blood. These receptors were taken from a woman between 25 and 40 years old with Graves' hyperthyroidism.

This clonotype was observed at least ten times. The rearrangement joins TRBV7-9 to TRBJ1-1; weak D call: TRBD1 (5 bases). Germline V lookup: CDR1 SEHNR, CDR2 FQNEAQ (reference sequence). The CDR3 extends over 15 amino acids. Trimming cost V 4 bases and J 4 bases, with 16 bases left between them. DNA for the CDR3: TGTGCCAGCAGCTCCGGGGGGGGTGTCGGCACTGAAGCTTTCTTT. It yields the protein CASSSGGGVGTEAFF.

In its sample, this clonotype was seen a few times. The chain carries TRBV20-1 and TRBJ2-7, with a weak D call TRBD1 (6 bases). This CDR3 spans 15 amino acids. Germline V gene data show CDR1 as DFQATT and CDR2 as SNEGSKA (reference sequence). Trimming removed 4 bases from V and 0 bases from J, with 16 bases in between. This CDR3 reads CSATNPRGSSYEQYF. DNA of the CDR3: TGCAGTGCTACAAACCCCAGGGGAAGCTCCTACGAGCAGTACTTC.

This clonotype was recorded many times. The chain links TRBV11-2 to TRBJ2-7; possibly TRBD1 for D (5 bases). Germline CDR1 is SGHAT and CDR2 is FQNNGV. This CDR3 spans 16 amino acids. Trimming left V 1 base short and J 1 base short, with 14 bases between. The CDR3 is CASSLGVGVVSYEQYF. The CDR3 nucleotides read TGTGCCAGCAGCTTAGGAGTAGGGGTAGTTTCCTACGAGCAGTACTTC.

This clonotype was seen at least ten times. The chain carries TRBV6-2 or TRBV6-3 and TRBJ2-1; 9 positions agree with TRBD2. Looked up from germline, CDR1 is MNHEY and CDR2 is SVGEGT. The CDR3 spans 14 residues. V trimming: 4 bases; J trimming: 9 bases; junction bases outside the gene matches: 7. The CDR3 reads CASSSLLTSGEQFF. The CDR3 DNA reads TGTGCCAGCAGTTCCCTACTGACTAGCGGTGAGCAGTTCTTC.

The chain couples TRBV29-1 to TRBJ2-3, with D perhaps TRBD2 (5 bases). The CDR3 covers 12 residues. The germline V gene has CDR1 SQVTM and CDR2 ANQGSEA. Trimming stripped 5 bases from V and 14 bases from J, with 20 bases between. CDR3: CSVIKTGRFVYF. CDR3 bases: TGCAGCGTTATCAAGACGGGAAGGTTCGTGTATTTT.

This CDR3 reads CAWSDRPEAFF. The DNA for the CDR3 is TGTGCCTGGAGTGACCGTCCCGAAGCTTTCTTT. The J gene is TRBJ1-1, the V gene TRBV30; D unclear. Trimming cost V 1 base and J 8 bases, with 8 bases left between them. The CDR3 runs to 11 residues. Per the germline V gene, CDR1 is GTSNPN and CDR2 is SVGIG (reference sequence).

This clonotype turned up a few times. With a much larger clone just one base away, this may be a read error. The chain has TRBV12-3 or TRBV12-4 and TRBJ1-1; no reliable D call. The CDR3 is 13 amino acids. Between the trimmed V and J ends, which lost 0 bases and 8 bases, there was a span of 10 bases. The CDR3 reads CASSLALLAEAFF. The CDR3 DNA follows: TGTGCCAGCAGTTTAGCGCTTTTGGCGGAAGCTTTCTTT.

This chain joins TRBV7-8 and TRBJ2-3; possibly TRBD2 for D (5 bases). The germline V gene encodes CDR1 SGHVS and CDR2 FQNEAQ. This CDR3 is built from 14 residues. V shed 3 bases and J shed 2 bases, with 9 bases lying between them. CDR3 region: CASSFGLVTDTQYF. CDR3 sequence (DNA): TGTGCCAGCAGCTTCGGACTTGTCACAGATACGCAGTATTTT. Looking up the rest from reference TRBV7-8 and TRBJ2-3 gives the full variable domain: GAGVSQSPRYKVAKRGQDVALRCDPISGHVSLFWYQQALGQGPEFLTYFQNEAQLDKSGLPSDRFFAERPEGSVSTLKIQRTQQEDSAVYLCASSFGLVTDTQYFGPGTRLTVL.

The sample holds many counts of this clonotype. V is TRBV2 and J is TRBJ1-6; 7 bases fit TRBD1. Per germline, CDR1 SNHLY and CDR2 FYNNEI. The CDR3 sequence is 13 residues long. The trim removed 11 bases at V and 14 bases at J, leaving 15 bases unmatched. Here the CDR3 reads CALTGQEGSALHF. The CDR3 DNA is TGTGCCTTGACTGGACAGGAGGGATCGGCCCTCCACTTT.

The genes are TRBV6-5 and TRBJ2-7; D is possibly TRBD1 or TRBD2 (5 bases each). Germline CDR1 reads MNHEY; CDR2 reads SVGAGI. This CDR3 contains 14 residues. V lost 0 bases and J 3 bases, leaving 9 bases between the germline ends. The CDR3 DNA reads TGTGCCAGCAGTTACTCTGGGACCGACTACGAGCAGTACTTC. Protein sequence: CASSYSGTDYEQYF.